The T cell receptor beta chain described here comes from a study of T cell responses to AZD1222 COVID-19 vaccine. Second doses at about 4 or about 12 weeks were pooled. A few counts support this clone. No antigen is known for it. Study-wide points: Sampling captured repertoires only after the peak T cell response. Only a handful of people who got AZD1222 tested seropositive at baseline. The reported proportion of spike-specific TCRs targeting unmutated variant regions was nearly half.

The data were produced by immunoSEQ multiplex PCR, yet TCRdb's version contains in-frame clones alone and is incomplete. The sample includes 75,000 to 80,000 clones, approximately 87% of them seen just once. The TCR comes from an adult who received the AZD1222 COVID-19 vaccine. Sequencing was performed on peripheral blood, taken 28 days after the second AZD1222 dose.

The CDR3 is CASSSREWYYNSPLHF. The CDR3 DNA is TGTGCCAGCAGCTCCAGGGAGTGGTACTATAATTCACCCCTCCACTTT. This rearrangement joins TRBV5-6 to TRBJ1-6, with D tentatively TRBD1 (5 bases). Germline CDR1 and CDR2: SGHDT and YYEEEE. V lost 3 bases and J lost 3, with 13 bases in between. The CDR3 has 16 amino acids.